This is a list of T cell receptor beta chains from one sample in a study of blood T cell repertoires in COVID-19. This table comes from immunoSEQ multiplex PCR, and its TCRdb copy is limited to in-frame clones, with some not included. The table shows 120,000 or so clones, with roughly 87% occurring only once. Sequences were obtained from peripheral blood. These receptors originate from a woman of 80 years or more with acute or convalescent COVID-19. Each CDR3 is given with its conserved first and last residue. D genes are given only for firm matches. Not all rows give a size; the values are once, few, many and, for expanded clones, a class.

CDR3 DNA	CDR3 protein	clone size	D gene	V gene	J gene
TGTGCCACCAGTGCGTCCGGACAGGGTCCCCAGCCCCAGCATTTT	CATSASGQGPQPQHF	.	TRBD1	TRBV24-1	TRBJ1-5
TGTGCCAGCAGCTCGACAGAAAGGATCTATGGCTACACCTTC	CASSSTERIYGYTF	.	.	TRBV5-8	TRBJ1-2
TGTGCCAGCAGAAGCCAGGGGGACACTGAAGCTTTCTTT	CASRSQGDTEAFF	.	TRBD1	TRBV28	TRBJ1-1
TGTGCCAGCAGCTTATTGCAGGGGGCACGGGCTTTCTTT	CASSLLQGARAFF	few	TRBD1	TRBV7-2	TRBJ1-1
TGTGCCAGCAGCTTCTCCGGGACTAGCGGGGGGGCGCAAGAGACCCAGTACTTC	CASSFSGTSGGAQETQYF	.	TRBD2	TRBV9	TRBJ2-5
TGTGCCAGCAGGCTCTCGGGACAGCTATATGGCTACACCTTC	CASRLSGQLYGYTF	.	TRBD1	TRBV5-8	TRBJ1-2
TGCGCCAGCAGGCTGACAGGGTTTAACTATGGCTACACCTTC	CASRLTGFNYGYTF	.	TRBD1	TRBV5-1	TRBJ1-2
TGTGCCAGCAATGAACAGAGTAGCAATCAGCCCCAGCATTTT	CASNEQSSNQPQHF	few	.	TRBV28	TRBJ1-5
TGTGCCAGCAGTTTATGGGGGACAGAAAGGCACGCAGCTTTCTTT	CASSLWGTERHAAFF	.	TRBD1	TRBV28	TRBJ1-1
TGTGCCAGCAGCCAAGATACTAGCGGGGGACAGACCCAGTACTTC	CASSQDTSGGQTQYF	.	TRBD2	TRBV4-2	TRBJ2-5
TGTGCCAGTAGCCCGACACCTCGAAGAGAGACCCAGTACTTC	CASSPTPRRETQYF	once	.	TRBV19	TRBJ2-5
TGTGCCAGCAGCACTAGCGGGGTCACAGATACGCAGTATTTT	CASSTSGVTDTQYF	.	TRBD2	TRBV7-9	TRBJ2-3
TGCGCCAGCAGCCTTTTCCCAGGGTCGGGCACTGAAGCTTTCTTT	CASSLFPGSGTEAFF	once	.	TRBV4-3	TRBJ1-1
TGTGCCAGCAGCCAAGAACCAGGGGGCTCTGGGGCCAACGTCCTGACTTTC	CASSQEPGGSGANVLTF	.	TRBD1	TRBV4-2	TRBJ2-6
TGCGCCAGCAGCCGAAGGGACAGGGGGAACTATGGCTACACCTTC	CASSRRDRGNYGYTF	.	TRBD1	TRBV4-3	TRBJ1-2
TGTGCCAGCAGCTTAGCTGGCGGGGACACCATATATTTT	CASSLAGGDTIYF	.	.	TRBV7-9	TRBJ1-3
TGTGCCAGCAGCTTATTGATCACAGGGCAAGCTTTCTTT	CASSLLITGQAFF	.	.	TRBV7-2	TRBJ1-1
TGTGCCACCAGTGATTTGCTCAGCAGACAGGGGGGAAACACCATATATTTT	CATSDLLSRQGGNTIYF	.	TRBD1	TRBV24-1	TRBJ1-3
TGCGCCAGCACCTCTCAAGGGCTCGGGGATGGCTACACCTTC	CASTSQGLGDGYTF	.	.	TRBV5-1	TRBJ1-2
TGTGCCAGCAGCTTAGACAGGAACACTGAAGCTTTCTTT	CASSLDRNTEAFF	.	.	TRBV7-9	TRBJ1-1
TGCGCCAGCAGCCCGTCCGGGGTAATGGGAAACACCATATATTTT	CASSPSGVMGNTIYF	many	.	TRBV4-1	TRBJ1-3
TGTGCCAGCAGCAGACAGGGGCTCTCCTCTGGAAACACCATATATTTT	CASSRQGLSSGNTIYF	.	TRBD1	TRBV3-1/TRBV3-2	TRBJ1-3
TGTGCCAGCAGCTTTGGGTCCGGGGGGAACACTGAAGCTTTCTTT	CASSFGSGGNTEAFF	.	.	TRBV5-6	TRBJ1-1